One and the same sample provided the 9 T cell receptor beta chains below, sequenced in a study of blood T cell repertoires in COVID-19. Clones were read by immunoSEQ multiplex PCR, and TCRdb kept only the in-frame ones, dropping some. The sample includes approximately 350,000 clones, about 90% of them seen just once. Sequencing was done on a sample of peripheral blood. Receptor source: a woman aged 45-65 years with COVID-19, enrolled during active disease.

CDR3 sequence: CASSLRQGNSPLHF. In DNA, the CDR3 is TGTGCCAGCAGCTTACGACAGGGGAATTCACCCCTCCACTTT. V is TRBV7-9 and J is TRBJ1-6, with 8 nucleotides matching TRBD1. Germline CDR1 SEHNR, CDR2 FQNEAQ (reference sequence). This CDR3 contains 14 residues. After removal of 2 bases from V and 7 bases from J, the junction contained 1 base not matched to a gene.

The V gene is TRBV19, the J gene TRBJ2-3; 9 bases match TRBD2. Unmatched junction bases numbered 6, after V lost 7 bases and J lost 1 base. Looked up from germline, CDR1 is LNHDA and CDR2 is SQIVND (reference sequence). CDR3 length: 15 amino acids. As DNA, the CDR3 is TGTGCCAGTAACAATTTAGCGGGGGGCACAGATACGCAGTATTTT. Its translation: CASNNLAGGTDTQYF.

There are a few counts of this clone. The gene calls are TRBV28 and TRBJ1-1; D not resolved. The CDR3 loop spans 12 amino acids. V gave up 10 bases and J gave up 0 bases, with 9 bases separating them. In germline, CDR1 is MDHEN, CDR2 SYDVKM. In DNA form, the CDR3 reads TGTGCCACCAAAGAGGTGAACACTGAAGCTTTCTTT. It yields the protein CATKEVNTEAFF.

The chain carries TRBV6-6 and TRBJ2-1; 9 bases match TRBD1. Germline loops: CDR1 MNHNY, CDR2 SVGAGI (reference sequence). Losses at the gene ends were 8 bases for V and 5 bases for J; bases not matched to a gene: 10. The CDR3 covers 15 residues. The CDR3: CASATRGQGHNEQFF. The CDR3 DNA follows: TGTGCCAGCGCCACGAGGGGACAGGGCCACAATGAGCAGTTCTTC.

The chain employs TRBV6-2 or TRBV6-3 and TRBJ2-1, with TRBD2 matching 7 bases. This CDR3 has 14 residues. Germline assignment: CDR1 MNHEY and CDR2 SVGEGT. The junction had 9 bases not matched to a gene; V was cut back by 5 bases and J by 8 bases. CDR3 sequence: CASSMAGVGDEQFF. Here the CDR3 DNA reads TGTGCCAGCAGTATGGCGGGAGTTGGGGATGAGCAGTTCTTC.

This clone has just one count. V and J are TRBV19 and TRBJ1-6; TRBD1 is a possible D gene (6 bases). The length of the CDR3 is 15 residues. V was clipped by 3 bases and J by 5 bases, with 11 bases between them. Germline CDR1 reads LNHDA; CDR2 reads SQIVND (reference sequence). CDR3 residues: CASSIETGHNSPLHF. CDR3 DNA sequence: TGTGCCAGTAGTATCGAGACAGGTCATAATTCACCCCTCCACTTT.

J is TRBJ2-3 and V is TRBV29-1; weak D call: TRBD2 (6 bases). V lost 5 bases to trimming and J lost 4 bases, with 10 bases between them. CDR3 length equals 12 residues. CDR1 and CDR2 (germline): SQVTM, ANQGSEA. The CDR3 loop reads CSVLTSPDTQYF. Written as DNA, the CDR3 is TGCAGCGTTCTGACTAGTCCAGATACGCAGTATTTT.

CDR3 in amino acids: CASSQEGQVTGELFF. The CDR3 DNA follows: TGCGCCAGCAGCCAAGAGGGACAAGTCACCGGGGAGCTGTTTTTT. The V and J genes are TRBV4-1 and TRBJ2-2; tentatively, D is TRBD1 (6 bases). V lost 0 bases and J 4 bases, leaving 9 bases between the germline ends. CDR3 length equals 15 residues. CDR1 MGHRA and CDR2 YSYEKL come from the germline V gene.

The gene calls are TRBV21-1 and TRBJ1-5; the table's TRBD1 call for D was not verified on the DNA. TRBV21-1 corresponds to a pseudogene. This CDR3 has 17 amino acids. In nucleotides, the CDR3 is TGTGCCAGCAGCCGCAGTGAGGGGGAAGAACACAATCAGCCCCAGCATTTT. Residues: CASSRSEGEEHNQPQHF.